Shown below are 6 T cell receptor beta chains from a single sample sequenced in a study of T cells in Graves' hyperthyroidism and ophthalmopathy. The source material, RNA transcripts, was used to amplify TCR beta CDR3 regions. In the first-round RT-PCR of the TCR CDR3, the HTBI primer set was used. TCRdb reanalysed the multiplex PCR reads using MiXCR and keeps one entry per CDR3 protein. The data contain roughly 500,000 distinct CDR3 sequences, over 45% of them singletons. The source material was peripheral blood or thyroid tissue (not recorded which). The origin of the receptors is an adult woman with Graves' disease, either hyperthyroidism or ophthalmopathy (not recorded which).

This chain uses TRBV29-1 with TRBJ2-7; 10 nucleotides match TRBD1. Per germline, CDR1 SQVTM and CDR2 ANQGSEA. The CDR3 length is 14 residues. The CDR3 spells CSVLPPGQGNEQYF. CDR3 in DNA: TGCAGTGTGCTCCCCCCGGGACAGGGGAACGAGCAGTACTTC.

This clonotype was detected ten times or more. The rearrangement uses TRBV20-1 and TRBJ2-5; 7 positions agree with TRBD2. The CDR3 has 14 residues. V was pared by 3 bases and J by 1 base, with 5 bases of the junction left unmatched. Germline V gene sequence: CDR1 DFQATT, CDR2 SNEGSKA (reference sequence). The CDR3 DNA sequence: TGCAGTGCTAGGGGCGGGAGCGGCCAAGAGACCCAGTACTTC. Protein: CSARGGSGQETQYF.

The chain has TRBV9 and TRBJ2-5, with 16 bases identical to TRBD2. Germline V gives CDR1 SGDLS, CDR2 YYNGEE. The CDR3 totals 18 residues. V shed 0 bases, J shed 6 bases, and the junction held 8 bases outside the gene matches. In DNA form, the CDR3 reads TGTGCCAGCAGCGTAGAGACGGGACTAGCGGGAGGGCTGAAGACCCAGTACTTC. This codes for CASSVETGLAGGLKTQYF.

In this sample, this clonotype turned up many times. The chain joins TRBV4-3 to TRBJ2-5; 9 bases map to TRBD2. This CDR3 comprises 20 residues. J lost 2 bases, V lost 1 base, and 17 bases had no gene match. Per germline, CDR1 LGHNA and CDR2 YSLEER. CDR3 protein: CASSQGVVGSGRSNQETQYF. For the CDR3, the DNA is TGCGCCAGCAGCCAAGGGGTCGTCGGTAGCGGGAGAAGTAATCAAGAGACCCAGTACTTC.

Comments on this clonotype: Just one base apart from a much larger clone, this may be a read error. CDR3 in DNA: TGTGCCAGCAGCTTCAGGAGGATAAACACCGGGGAGCTGCTTTTT. As protein: CASSFRRINTGELLF. The chain has TRBV11-2 and TRBJ2-2; maybe TRBD2 (5 bases). The germline V gene encodes CDR1 SGHAT and CDR2 FQNNGV. This CDR3 contains 15 residues.

This clonotype was counted between two and nine times. One end of the junction does not line up with germline, which may come from a read error. The chain joins TRBV4-1 to TRBJ2-7; D is possibly TRBD1 (7 bases). Looked up from germline, CDR1 is MGHRA and CDR2 is YSYEKL. This CDR3 spans 15 amino acids. The CDR3 nucleotides read TGTGCCAGCATTGGCGGGACAGCGAATTCCTACGAGCAGTACTTC. This encodes CASIGGTANSYEQYF.